This T cell receptor beta chain originates from a study of cytomegalovirus exposure and HLA in healthy donors. Overall study results and limits: Near-uniform donor sequencing depth was presumed by presence/absence analyses. Most subjects' HLA-A and HLA-B alleles were reportedly predicted from TCR beta sequences.

Points on this clone: Its cognate antigen is unknown.

CDR1 and CDR2 from the germline V gene are MNHEY and SVGAGI. This CDR3 spans 16 amino acids. The V end was cut by 4 bases, the J end by 0 bases, with 13 bases between. The PCR made use of 60 Vbeta and 13 Jbeta primers. Produced via immunoSEQ multiplex PCR; TCRdb's table is partial and in-frame only. Seen here are around 180,000 clones, around 82% observed once, and the top ten hold around 2.2%. The sample taken for sequencing was PBMCs. This receptor was identified in a man aged 55 to 70 in good health and CMV-seronegative. V and J are TRBV6-5 and TRBJ1-3; D remains ambiguous. The CDR3 coding sequence is TGTGCCAGCAGTTTCACGACTGGGAGCTCTGGAAACACCATATATTTT. Its protein product is CASSFTTGSSGNTIYF.